The clone carrying this TCR beta chain occurred many times. Its antigen is as yet unknown. The record originates from a study of T cell repertoires in cytomegalovirus infection. Study-level background: HLA-B-restricted CMV epitopes that are well studied, plus recently identified HLA-C-restricted ones, were used by the study. Evidence of both CMV infection and a matching HLA type came from public TCR beta signatures.

Points from the study as a whole: It was HLA-C-restricted CMV-specific TCR beta clonotypes that dominated the response ex vivo.

Germline V lookup: CDR1 MDHEN, CDR2 SYDVKM. The CDR3 runs 13 residues. Trimming removed 1 base at V and 3 bases at J, with 6 bases between. TCRdb itself ran the reads through MiXCR, one entry per CDR3 protein. Of 750,000 to 950,000 distinct CDR3 sequences listed, about 27% are singletons. The sequences come from cultured CD8+ T cells from PBMCs, collected from culture after CMV antigen stimulation. This rearrangement joins TRBV28 to TRBJ1-1; D is ambiguous. This TCR came from a human donor in good health (CMV status not recorded). Some clones in this sample may be carry-over from other donors' samples. CDR3 in amino acids: CASSLSGHTEAFF. Here the CDR3 DNA reads TGTGCCAGCAGTTTATCCGGGCACACTGAAGCTTTCTTT.